This T cell receptor beta chain derives from a study of read filtering for tumor transcriptome and immune sequencing (dated by TCRdb to 2020 to 2021). The study in broad terms: The cohort was composed of 17 to 20 male and approximately 15 female patients, with a mean age of about 65 years and an age range of about 40 to 90. Under revised international staging, about eight patients fell into R-ISS I, more than 15 into R-ISS II and over five into R-ISS III. Whole-transcriptome libraries were prepared with the TruSeq RNA Access Library Prep Kit after DNase treatment. TCR-region mapped reads per sample ranged from about 3.5 to 11 million with IR-seq versus only about 75 to 1,400 with RNA-seq. The study compared TCR repertoires from targeted immune repertoire sequencing and bulk whole-transcriptome sequencing run on the same bone marrow samples. One of the main goals was to work out a read-filtering strategy for immune repertoire data, in particular whether clonotypes backed by only a single read should be removed.

Bone marrow was sampled from every patient at the time of active disease. Ficoll-Hypaque density gradient centrifugation was used to isolate bone marrow mononuclear cells. Myeloma plasma cells were removed and CD138-negative cells were collected by negative selection after labeling with CD138 magnetic microbeads on a MACS separator. Flow cytometry on an Attune NxT with CD138 antibodies was used to check the purity of the isolated cells. Total RNA was extracted using TRIzol reagent and was quantified on a NanoDrop spectrophotometer. For each patient, paired RNA-seq and IR-seq were run on the CD138-negative bone marrow sample from that patient. On the study overall, not on this receptor specifically: The correlation between IR-seq and RNA-seq shared clonotype proportions rose when single-read clonotypes were removed. Compared with RNA-seq, IR-seq captured clonotypes at much higher depth and more reliably, and a smaller IR-seq throughput was enough to identify most shared clonotypes. The sorted CD138-negative fraction was composed of a mixed bone marrow immune population rather than of purified T cells. Single-read clonotypes made up about 87% of clonotypes but roughly 3.2% of total reads in IR-seq, and over 60% of clonotypes and 40% to 50% of reads in RNA-seq.

The Immunoverse kit was used to build TCR libraries from 400 to 500 ng RNA, with molecular barcoded adaptors covering alpha/delta and beta/gamma chains. The same RNA used for transcriptome sequencing was used for TCR library preparation. Sequencing of TCR libraries was carried out on an Illumina HiSeq 4000 with 2 x 150 cycles. The paper's processing steps were these. MiXCR aligned TCR reads to human V, D, J and C references and assembled the aligned reads into CDR3 clonotypes, with quality filtering and error correction included. The tcR package in R was used to analyze clonotype counts and gene usage diversity. Raw mapping reads were checked after the RNA-seq reads had been mapped by STAR aligner version 2.5.3a onto the human GRCh37 genome. To test how sequencing depth affects detected clonotypes, IR-seq fastq files were randomly downsampled with Seqtk 1.3. The raw public data were reprocessed by TCRdb itself: fastp quality trimming at Q25, MiXCR clonotype calling, in-frame beta chains only. Identical CDR3 protein sequences are pooled into one entry, listed with their most common genes and DNA. Here the V and J calls rest on TCRdb's processing, not on the authors' analysis. This sample holds around 130,000 distinct CDR3 sequences; under 15% were observed only once. Of the sample, 7.5% to 10% falls within the top ten clones.

Turning to this clonotype: Its target antigen remains unknown. Since a much larger clone is just one base distant, this may be a read error.

Via the germline V gene (reference sequence), CDR1 is MNHEY and CDR2 SMNVEV. The CDR3 measures 14 amino acids from cysteine to phenylalanine. Just CDR3 DNA is preserved here, 42 bases in frame from base 1. This clonotype was sampled from a donor aged 40 or older with multiple myeloma. The V gene is TRBV27 and the J gene is TRBJ1-5; 5 matching bases give a weak D call of TRBD1. The sample consisted of a population of CD138-negative cells sorted from bone marrow. Read against the paper, the sample's cell subset or site label means: bone marrow mononuclear cells depleted of CD138+ plasma/myeloma cells by negative magnetic selection. Read as DNA, the sequence is TGTGCCAGCAGTTTTGGGGGTCAAGGTCAGCCCCGGCATTTT. Translated, it reads CASSFGGQGQPRHF.